This is a list of T cell receptor beta chains from one sample in a study of patients and donors after allogeneic stem cell transplantation. TCRdb ran MiXCR on the RT-PCR reads and lists one entry per CDR3 protein. The repertoire holds some 10,000 distinct CDR3 sequences, with roughly a fifth as singletons. The sequencing sample was made of blood, either unsorted or a sorted T cell fraction (not recorded which). These receptors all come from a human donor who was either an allogeneic HSCT recipient or a stem cell or donor lymphocyte infusion donor (not recorded which). It is not recorded whose cells these are; they may come from a transplant donor. Each CDR3 is given without its conserved first and last residue. The order of the fields is V gene, CDR3 protein.

TRBV12-3/TRBV12-4 | ASRVSGGAGELF
TRBV30 | AWSLSRSDSNQPQH
TRBV6-1 | ASITTGSTEAF
TRBV20-1 | SARAEEKLF
TRBV11-2 | ASSLRRGGNSPLH
TRBV20-1 | SARDPAGVYEQY
TRBV7-2 | ASSLVGQGQYGYT
TRBV12-3/TRBV12-4 | ASSLVVGGTGPYNEQF
TRBV7-2 | ASSLAARTDRGWTDTQY
TRBV6-5 | ASSYGGASSYNEQF
TRBV19 | ASSIGGRINGYT
TRBV25-1 | ASSVGQGVGYT
TRBV18 | ASSPPRQNNEQF
TRBV3-1 | ASSQSFGREETQY
TRBV5-1 | ASSLVFGQINTEAF
TRBV5-1 | ASSLAGQSVSGNTIY
TRBV6-5 | ASSVEGQGYYGYT
TRBV30 | AWIPAGNTIY
TRBV5-1 | ASSLGDRAGELF
TRBV12-3/TRBV12-4 | ASRLNMNTEAF
TRBV4-2 | ASSQDPTGRHGLF
TRBV7-9 | ASSNRETQY
TRBV12-3/TRBV12-4 | ASSFPGRKGYGYT
TRBV6-5 | ATGRGQGISGNTIY
TRBV5-5 | ASSLVLAGGPIEQF
TRBV4-1 | ASSPGQGTLLTEAF
TRBV4-1 | ASSPRTGGCEQY
TRBV6-1 | ASTENRGAEAF
TRBV10-3 | AISSLAGDSYEQY
TRBV15 | ATSKVTGGNIAIGNQPQH
TRBV20-1 | SARDQRGNTEAF
TRBV7-9 | ASSLAVTENQPQH
TRBV27 | ASSFIRPQH
TRBV18 | ASSPAGDRADTEAF
TRBV2 | ASSAGGTGNTEAF
TRBV9 | ASSVGPSNQPQH
TRBV6-2/TRBV6-3 | ASTSRDGGPYSNQPQH
TRBV20-1 | SAAVNYNEKLF
TRBV12-3/TRBV12-4 | ASSLVGTGVAKNIQY
TRBV4-2 | ASSQEPLGEKLF